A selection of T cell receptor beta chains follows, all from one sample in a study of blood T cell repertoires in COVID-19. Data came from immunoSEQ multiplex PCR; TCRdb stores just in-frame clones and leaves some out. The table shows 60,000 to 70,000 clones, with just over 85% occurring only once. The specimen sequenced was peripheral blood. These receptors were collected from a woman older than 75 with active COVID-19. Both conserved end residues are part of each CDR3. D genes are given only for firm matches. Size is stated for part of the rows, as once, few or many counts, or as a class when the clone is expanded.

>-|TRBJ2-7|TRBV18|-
CASSPSGVPVLGQYF
TGTGCCAGCTCACCGTCTGGAGTACCCGTTTTGGGGCAGTACTTC
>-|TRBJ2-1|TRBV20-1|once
CSASGPVNEQFF
TGCAGTGCTAGTGGCCCGGTCAATGAGCAGTTCTTC
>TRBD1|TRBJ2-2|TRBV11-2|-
CASSSAGQGVPGELFF
TGTGCCAGCAGCTCCGCGGGACAGGGGGTTCCCGGGGAGCTGTTTTTT
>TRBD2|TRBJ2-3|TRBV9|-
CASRSTSGGPGDTQYF
TGTGCCAGCAGATCGACTAGCGGGGGGCCAGGAGATACGCAGTATTTT
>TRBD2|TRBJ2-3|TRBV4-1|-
CASSQHAGGAGDTQYF
TGCGCCAGCAGCCAACATGCCGGGGGGGCGGGAGATACGCAGTATTTT
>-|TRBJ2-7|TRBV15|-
CATSRDAGIEDEQYF
TGTGCCACCAGCAGAGATGCAGGGATAGAGGACGAGCAGTACTTC
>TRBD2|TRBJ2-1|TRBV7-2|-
CASSLAGGTSSYNEQFF
TGTGCCAGCAGCTTAGCGGGGGGGACGAGCTCCTACAATGAGCAGTTCTTC
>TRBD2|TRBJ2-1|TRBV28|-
CASSLLAGGWYGNEQFF
TGTGCCAGCAGTTTACTAGCGGGGGGATGGTACGGGAATGAGCAGTTCTTC
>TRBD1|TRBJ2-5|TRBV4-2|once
CASSHTGGSQETQYF
TGTGCCAGCAGCCATACAGGGGGCAGTCAAGAGACCCAGTACTTC
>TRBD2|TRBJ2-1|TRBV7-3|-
CASSLMGAGGHNEQFF
TGTGCCAGCAGCTTAATGGGAGCGGGGGGCCACAATGAGCAGTTCTTC
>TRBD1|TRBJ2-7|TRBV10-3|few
CAIWTGSLSYEQYF
TGTGCCATCTGGACAGGGTCCTTATCCTACGAGCAGTACTTC
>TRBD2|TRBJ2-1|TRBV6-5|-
CASSTGTSGYNEQFF
TGTGCCAGCAGTACTGGGACTAGCGGATACAATGAGCAGTTCTTC
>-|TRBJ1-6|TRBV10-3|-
CAIRPSEGWDSPLHF
TGTGCCATCAGGCCTTCCGAGGGATGGGATTCACCCCTCCACTTT
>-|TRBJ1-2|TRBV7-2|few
CASSGLAAAYGYTF
TGTGCCAGCAGCGGCTTGGCGGCGGCGTATGGCTACACCTTC
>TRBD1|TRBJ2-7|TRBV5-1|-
CASSGGTGYEQYF
TGCGCCAGCAGCGGCGGGACAGGCTACGAGCAGTACTTC
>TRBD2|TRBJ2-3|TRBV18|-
CASSPLAAGVTDTQYF
TGTGCCAGCTCACCCCTGGCGGCGGGGGTCACAGATACGCAGTATTTT
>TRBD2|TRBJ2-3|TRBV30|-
CAWCSRGGSTDTQYF
TGTGCCTGGTGCTCCCGGGGGGGGAGCACAGATACGCAGTATTTT
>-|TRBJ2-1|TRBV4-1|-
CASSQEPGEYNEQFF
TGCGCCAGCAGCCAAGAGCCGGGGGAGTACAATGAGCAGTTCTTC
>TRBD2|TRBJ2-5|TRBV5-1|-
CARWWASGFRETQYF
TGCGCCAGGTGGTGGGCTAGCGGGTTCCGAGAGACCCAGTACTTC
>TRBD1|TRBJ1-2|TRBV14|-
CASSRDRNYGYTF
TGTGCCAGCAGCCGGGACAGAAACTATGGCTACACCTTC
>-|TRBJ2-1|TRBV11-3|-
CASSLGRLQYNEQFF
TGTGCCAGCAGCTTAGGGAGGCTCCAATACAATGAGCAGTTCTTC
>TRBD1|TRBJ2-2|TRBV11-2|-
CASSLRDRKTGELFF
TGTGCCAGCAGCCTTCGGGACAGGAAAACCGGGGAGCTGTTTTTT
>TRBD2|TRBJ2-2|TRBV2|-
CASSASGGANTGELFF
TGTGCCAGCAGTGCTAGCGGGGGGGCGAACACCGGGGAGCTGTTTTTT
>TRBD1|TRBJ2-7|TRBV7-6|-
CASSTRGQGVNEQYF
TGTGCCAGCAGCACTCGGGGACAGGGGGTAAATGAGCAGTACTTC
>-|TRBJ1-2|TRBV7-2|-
CASSYNPTANYGYTF
TGTGCCAGCAGTTATAATCCGACAGCTAACTATGGCTACACCTTC
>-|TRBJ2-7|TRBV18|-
CASSPPEMQGSYEQYF
TGTGCCAGCTCACCACCGGAGATGCAGGGAAGCTACGAGCAGTACTTC
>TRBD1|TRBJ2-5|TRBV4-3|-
CASSLFTGEETQYF
TGCGCCAGCAGCCTCTTTACAGGGGAAGAGACCCAGTACTTC
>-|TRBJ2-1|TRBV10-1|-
CASRRARNNEQFF
TGCGCCAGCCGGAGGGCGCGAAACAATGAGCAGTTCTTC
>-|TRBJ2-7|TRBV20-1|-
CSASSGAVSHEQYF
TGCAGTGCTAGTTCAGGGGCGGTCAGCCACGAGCAGTACTTC
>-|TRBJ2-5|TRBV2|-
CASSEQGKQETQYF
TGTGCCAGCAGTGAGCAGGGGAAACAAGAGACCCAGTACTTC
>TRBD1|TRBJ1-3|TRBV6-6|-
CASGGTGKAGNTIYF
TGTGCCAGCGGCGGGACAGGGAAAGCTGGAAACACCATATATTTT
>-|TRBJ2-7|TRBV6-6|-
CASIGNGQYF
TGTGCCAGCATCGGGAACGGGCAGTACTTC
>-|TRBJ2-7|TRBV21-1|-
CASSNRGLAGGLYEQYF
TGTGCCAGCAGCAACCGTGGACTAGCGGGGGGCCTCTACGAGCAGTACTTC
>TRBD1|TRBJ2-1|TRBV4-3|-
CASSQAGTGSYNEQFF
TGCGCCAGCAGCCAAGCGGGGACAGGCTCCTACAATGAGCAGTTCTTC
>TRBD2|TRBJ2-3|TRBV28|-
CASSSPSGGTDTQYF
TGTGCCAGCAGTTCCCCTAGCGGGGGGACAGATACGCAGTATTTT
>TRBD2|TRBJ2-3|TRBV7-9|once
CASSSSGLAGETDTQYF
TGTGCCAGCAGCTCAAGCGGACTAGCGGGAGAAACAGATACGCAGTATTTT
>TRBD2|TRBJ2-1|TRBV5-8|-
CASPESGLAGGHSYNEQFF
TGTGCCTCCCCGGAGTCGGGACTAGCGGGGGGTCATTCTTACAATGAGCAGTTCTTC
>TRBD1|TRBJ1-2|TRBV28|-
CASSLGQGGINYGYTF
TGTGCCAGCAGTTTAGGACAGGGGGGGATTAACTATGGCTACACCTTC
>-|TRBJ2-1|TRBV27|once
CASSSRDLSSYNEQFF
TGTGCCAGCAGTTCCCGGGACTTGAGCTCCTACAATGAGCAGTTCTTC
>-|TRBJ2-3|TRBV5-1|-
CASSMTEPRTDTQYF
TGCGCCAGCAGCATGACAGAGCCCCGCACAGATACGCAGTATTTT
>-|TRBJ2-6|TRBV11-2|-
CASSVPKEGASGANVLTF
TGTGCCAGCAGCGTCCCCAAGGAGGGGGCATCTGGGGCCAACGTCCTGACTTTC
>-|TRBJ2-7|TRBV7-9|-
CASSLAGLRSYEQYF
TGTGCCAGCAGCTTAGCTGGACTCCGCTCCTACGAGCAGTACTTC
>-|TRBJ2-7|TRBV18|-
CASSQGTRGAAHEQYF
TGTGCCAGCTCACAGGGGACTCGCGGGGCGGCTCACGAGCAGTACTTC
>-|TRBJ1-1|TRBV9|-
CASSVGMGDRHTEAFF
TGTGCCAGCAGCGTAGGGATGGGAGACAGGCACACTGAAGCTTTCTTT
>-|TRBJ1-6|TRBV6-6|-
CASSPSGGYNSPLHF
TGTGCCAGCAGCCCCTCCGGGGGGTATAATTCACCCCTCCACTTT
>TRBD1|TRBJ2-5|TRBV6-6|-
CASSYHPPGTGVSQYF
TGTGCCAGCAGTTACCACCCCCCTGGGACAGGGGTGTCCCAGTACTTC
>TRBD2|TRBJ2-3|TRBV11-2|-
CASRVAGVTDTQYF
TGTGCCAGCAGAGTAGCGGGGGTCACAGATACGCAGTATTTT